Detailed here is one T cell receptor beta chain. Antigen specificity is unknown. The sample comes from a study of beta chain features in type 1 diabetes. Reverse transcribing all isolated RNA meant expressed TCRB transcripts were sequenced. The repertoire was sequenced with immunoSEQ multiplex PCR; TCRdb's copy has only in-frame clones and lacks some. Among about 210,000 clones listed, about 11% were seen once. Regarding the study as a whole: In comparison with healthy donors, patients had naive, central memory and Treg TCRB repertoires that appeared more similar. A moderate, significant TCRB CDR3 shortening appeared in type 1 diabetes across four CD4+ subsets. For type 1 diabetes patients, VDJ junctions showed fewer insertions and more deletions.

The source material was central memory CD4+ T cells from blood. The clonotype originates from a man aged 18 to 30 in good health.

The chain's CDR3 is CAWSVGLASLYEQFF. The CDR3 DNA follows: TGTGCCTGGAGTGTGGGGCTAGCCAGTTTGTATGAGCAGTTCTTC. This chain uses TRBV30 with TRBJ2-1; D is perhaps TRBD1 or TRBD2 (5 bases each). V was clipped by 0 bases and J by 8 bases, with 17 bases between them. Germline-derived CDR1 and CDR2 are GTSNPN and SVGIG (reference sequence). This CDR3 spans 15 amino acids.